What follows is one T cell receptor (beta chain) and its context. Its antigen remains unknown. These data originate in a study of T cell responses to AZD1222 COVID-19 vaccine. Study-wide findings and caveats: At 160-218 and 743-854, vaccine-associated CD4 TCRs were dominant, and they spanned spike.

Some clones are missing from TCRdb's copy, which holds only in-frame ones; the method was immunoSEQ multiplex PCR. The table includes some 150,000 clones, under 95% detected once. With 1 base removed from V and 4 bases from J, the gap between germline ends came to 14 bases. Looked up from germline, CDR1 is SGHTA and CDR2 is FQGNSA. CDR3 length: 15 amino acids. The sequence derives from an adult in good health. The chain uses TRBV7-2 and TRBJ2-7; a possible D gene is TRBD1 (7 bases). The material was peripheral blood, obtained on day 0 of AZD1222 vaccination. The CDR3 protein is CASSLDFRGAYEQYF. CDR3 DNA: TGTGCCAGCAGCTTAGACTTCAGGGGGGCGTACGAGCAGTACTTC.